Listed here is a single T cell receptor (beta chain). These data are taken from a study of T cell changes during pregnancy in multiple sclerosis. Assay used: immunoSEQ multiplex PCR; TCRdb lists only in-frame clones, some missing. The sample comprises about 48,000 clones, 80% to 95% of which are singletons, and 0.9% to 1% rests with the top ten. The CDR3 consists of 15 residues. Unmatched junction bases numbered 7, after V lost 5 bases and J lost 4 bases. Germline values: CDR1 LGHNA, CDR2 YSLEER. This sample comprised CD4+ T cells from peripheral blood mononuclear cells, obtained in the second trimester of pregnancy. The V and J genes are TRBV4-3 and TRBJ2-3, with TRBD2 matching over 9 bases. The TCR originated in a female donor in good health, enrolled as a control in a pregnancy study. The CDR3 loop reads CASSFRSGSPDTQYF. The CDR3 bases are TGCGCCAGCAGCTTTCGTAGCGGGAGCCCAGATACGCAGTATTTT.